This T cell receptor (beta chain) was documented in a study of long-term antiretroviral therapy in people with HIV. The assay used was immunoSEQ (version v3.0), run at survey level. Assay: immunoSEQ multiplex PCR; the TCRdb copy retains only in-frame clones and omits some. Among roughly 19,000 clones, roughly 80% were seen once, and the ten largest hold around 20%. The material was unsorted PBMCs, obtained 0.6 years after starting antiretroviral therapy. The receptor's source is a woman aged 18-35 years with HIV.

CDR3 in DNA: TGTGCCAGCAGTCCCGCCCCCGACAGAATTAACTATGGCTACACCTTC. Protein: CASSPAPDRINYGYTF. This sequence joins TRBV27 and TRBJ1-2; maybe TRBD1 (5 bases). The CDR3 loop spans 16 amino acids. V was clipped by 5 bases and J by 1 base, with 17 bases between them. Germline lookup yields CDR1 MNHEY and CDR2 SMNVEV (reference sequence).